This entry is about one T cell receptor (beta chain). The antigen remains unidentified. Naive CD8 populations comprised CD45RO-negative cells positively selected for CCR7, excluding terminally differentiated effector memory CD45RA+ cells. This entry is derived from a study of shared clonotypes between healthy human individuals. Findings of the study overall: Large sequencing depth failed to make sorted-subset sequencing complete, rarefaction showed.

The CDR3 covers 13 residues. In germline, CDR1 is MNHEY, CDR2 SMNVEV (reference sequence). Profiling relied on immunoSEQ multiplex PCR, and the TCRdb table lists in-frame clones only, not all of them. The sample holds roughly 590,000 clones, 95% seen once. The clonotype comes from a woman younger than 45 in good health. This chain joins TRBV27 and TRBJ2-5; tentative D call: TRBD1 (5 bases). The J call may be mistaken, given a closer DNA end match to TRBJ2-7. Sequenced input: naive CD8+ T cells sorted from blood. This chain's CDR3 is CASSPTVSYEQYF. The DNA of the CDR3 is TGTGCCAGCAGCCCGACAGTTTCCTACGAGCAGTACTTC.